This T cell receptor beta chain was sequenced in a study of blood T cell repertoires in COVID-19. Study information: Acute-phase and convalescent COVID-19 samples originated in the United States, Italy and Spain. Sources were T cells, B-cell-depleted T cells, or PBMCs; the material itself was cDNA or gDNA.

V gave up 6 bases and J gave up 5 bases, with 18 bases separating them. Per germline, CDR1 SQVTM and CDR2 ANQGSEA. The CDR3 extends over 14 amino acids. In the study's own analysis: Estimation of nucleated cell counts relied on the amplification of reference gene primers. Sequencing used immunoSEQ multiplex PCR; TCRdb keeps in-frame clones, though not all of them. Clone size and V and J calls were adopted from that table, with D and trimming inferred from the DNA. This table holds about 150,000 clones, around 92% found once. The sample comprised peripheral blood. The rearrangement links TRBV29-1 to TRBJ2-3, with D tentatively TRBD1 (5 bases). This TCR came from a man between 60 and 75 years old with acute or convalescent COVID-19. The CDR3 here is CSVLGARTLDTQYF. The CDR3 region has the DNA TGCAGCGTGTTAGGGGCGCGGACACTAGATACGCAGTATTTT.